What follows are 11 T cell receptor beta chains derived from one specimen sequenced in a study of cytomegalovirus exposure and HLA in healthy donors. Assay: immunoSEQ multiplex PCR; the TCRdb copy retains only in-frame clones and omits some. This table holds approximately 76,000 clones, roughly 95% found once. Sequencing was done on a sample of PBMCs. The receptor source for this set is a woman younger than 30 in good health and CMV-seropositive.

The V gene is TRBV5-1, the J gene TRBJ1-5; TRBD1 matches 7 bases. The CDR3 covers 13 residues. The germline CDR1 and CDR2 sequences are SGHRS and YFSETQ. V shed 7 bases and J 1 base; nucleotides not matched to a gene: 2. The CDR3 DNA reads as TGCGCCAGCTCGACAGGGAGCAATCAGCCCCAGCATTTT. Encoded protein: CASSTGSNQPQHF.

The J gene is TRBJ1-2, the V gene TRBV25-1; no definite D call. The CDR3 consists of 14 residues. V shed 0 bases and J shed 3 bases, with 8 bases lying between them. Per the germline V gene, CDR1 is MGHDK and CDR2 is SYGVNS. DNA for the CDR3: TGTGCCAGCAGTGAATATTGGACTGACTATGGCTACACCTTC. Its translation: CASSEYWTDYGYTF.

This clone was seen just once. This rearrangement joins TRBV9 to TRBJ2-3, with TRBD2 matching over 11 bases. This CDR3 has 15 amino acids. The trim removed 5 bases at V and 4 bases at J, leaving 6 bases unmatched. CDR1 SGDLS and CDR2 YYNGEE come from the germline V gene. CDR3 nucleotides: TGTGCCAGCAGAGCTAGCGGGGGGTTTGCAGATACGCAGTATTTT. As protein: CASRASGGFADTQYF.

The chain links TRBV18 to TRBJ1-1, with D possibly TRBD1 on 5 matching bases. This CDR3 spans 14 amino acids. Germline V gene sequence: CDR1 KGHSH, CDR2 LQKENI. V was pared by 3 bases and J by 0 bases, with 8 bases between. CDR3 DNA: TGTGCCAGCTCACCGTCAGGGTTGAACACTGAAGCTTTCTTT. Its protein is CASSPSGLNTEAFF.

The chain carries TRBV28 and TRBJ2-3; D remains unclear. Trimming removed 3 bases from V and 0 bases from J, with 7 bases in between. From germline, CDR1 is MDHEN and CDR2 SYDVKM. CDR3 size: 14 residues. The CDR3 loop reads CASSFSGSTDTQYF. CDR3 DNA: TGTGCCAGCAGTTTCTCAGGAAGCACAGATACGCAGTATTTT.

The chain is built from TRBV5-1 and TRBJ2-3; D unresolved. V dropped 0 bases and J dropped 2 bases, with 13 bases sitting between them. CDR1 and CDR2 from the germline V gene are SGHRS and YFSETQ. CDR3 length equals 16 residues. CDR3 sequence reads: CASSLDTRRNTDTQYF. The CDR3 DNA reads TGCGCCAGCAGCTTGGATACCAGAAGAAACACAGATACGCAGTATTTT.

The rearrangement uses TRBV6-5 and TRBJ2-7; TRBD2 agrees at 9 bases. V was pared by 3 bases and J by 1 base, with 1 base of the junction left unmatched. The V gene's germline CDR1 is MNHEY and CDR2 SVGAGI. The CDR3 is made up of 14 amino acids. The CDR3 reads CASSYSGRSYEQYF. In DNA form, the CDR3 reads TGTGCCAGCAGTTATAGCGGGAGATCCTACGAGCAGTACTTC.

The chain combines TRBV10-3 with TRBJ1-1; 9 bases are a match to TRBD1. CDR1 is ENHRY, CDR2 SYGVKD, per germline. V was clipped by 6 bases and J by 1 base; unmatched bases: 3. The length of the CDR3 is 14 residues. The CDR3: CAIRDRGRNTEAFF. The CDR3 nucleotides are TGTGCCATCAGGGACAGGGGTCGGAACACTGAAGCTTTCTTT.

The chain couples TRBV2 to TRBJ1-2; maybe TRBD1 (6 bases). There are 12 residues in the CDR3. Germline values: CDR1 SNHLY, CDR2 FYNNEI. V gave up 4 bases and J gave up 8 bases, with 11 bases separating them. CDR3 sequence reads: CASSVEGEGYTF. The CDR3 nucleotides are TGTGCCAGCAGTGTAGAGGGGGAAGGCTACACCTTC.

The chain carries TRBV27 and TRBJ2-7, with TRBD1 identical over 8 bases. The CDR3 extends over 19 amino acids. CDR1 and CDR2 (germline): MNHEY, SMNVEV (reference sequence). The J segment lost 3 bases and the V segment lost 6 bases, leaving 22 bases of the junction unmatched. CDR3 in DNA: TGTGCCAGCAGCCCCGGCCCGGGACAGGAGGGGTTTGAGAACTACGAGCAGTACTTC. As protein: CASSPGPGQEGFENYEQYF.

This chain links TRBV6-5 with TRBJ2-3, with a possible D match to TRBD2 (5 bases). CDR1 and CDR2 from the germline V gene are MNHEY and SVGAGI. The length of the CDR3 is 14 residues. The germline V and J ends were trimmed by 5 bases and 4 bases, with 13 bases remaining between them. The CDR3 DNA reads TGTGCCAGCAGTAGGTCGTCGGGGTCAGATACGCAGTATTTT. Translating it yields CASSRSSGSDTQYF.